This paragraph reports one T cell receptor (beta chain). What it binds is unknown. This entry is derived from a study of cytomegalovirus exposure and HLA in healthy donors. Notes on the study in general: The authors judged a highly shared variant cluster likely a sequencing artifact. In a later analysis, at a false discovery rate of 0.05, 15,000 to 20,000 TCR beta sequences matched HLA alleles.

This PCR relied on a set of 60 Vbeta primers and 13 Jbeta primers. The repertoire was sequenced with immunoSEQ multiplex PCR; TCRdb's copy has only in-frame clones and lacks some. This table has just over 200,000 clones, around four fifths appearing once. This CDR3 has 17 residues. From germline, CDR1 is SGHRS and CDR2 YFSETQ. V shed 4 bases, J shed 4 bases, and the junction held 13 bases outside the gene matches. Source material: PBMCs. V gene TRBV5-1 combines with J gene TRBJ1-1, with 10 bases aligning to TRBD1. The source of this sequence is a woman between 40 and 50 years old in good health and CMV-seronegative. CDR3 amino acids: CASSSRQGAIRPTEAFF. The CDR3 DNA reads TGCGCCAGCAGCAGTAGACAGGGGGCAATACGGCCCACTGAAGCTTTCTTT.